This T cell receptor (beta chain) was sequenced for a study of low-dose radiotherapy and immunotherapy resistance in tumors. In the study overall: Every two weeks patients got nivolumab 240 mg flat dose, plus ipilimumab 1 mg/kg every six weeks, intravenously.

The V gene's germline CDR1 is MNHEY and CDR2 SVGEGT. The CDR3 is 12 amino acids. Trimming took 5 bases from V and 9 from J; bases not matched to a gene: 4. Gene-specific TRAV and TRBV primers were used for first-strand cDNA, covering alpha and beta chains. The authors ran 15 to 20 PCR cycles to amplify TCRs with a constant-region primer and V-primer adapter. Isolated mRNA was amplified by in vitro transcription. TCRdb re-analysed the reads in MiXCR, keeping a single row per CDR3 protein. Seen here are some 88,000 distinct CDR3 sequences, 9% to 9.5% observed once, and the top ten hold about 1%. Noted time point: before trial treatment. Solid tumors that lacked tumor-infiltrating lymphocytes and were advanced were present in eligible patients.

This TCR was recovered from a male donor with prostate cancer. The sequencing used PBMCs, collected before treatment. The chain is built from TRBV6-2 or TRBV6-3 and TRBJ2-3, with 8 bases fitting TRBD1. In DNA form, the CDR3 reads TGTGCCAGCAGTGCAGGGGGCGGGACGCAGTATTTT. It specifies CASSAGGGTQYF.